Listed below are T cell receptor beta chains from one sample, sequenced in a study of T cells in Graves' hyperthyroidism and ophthalmopathy. TCRdb processed the multiplex PCR reads anew with MiXCR; each CDR3 protein has one entry. Of about 410,000 distinct CDR3 sequences listed, around 15% were seen once; the top ten hold over 10%. Sequenced sample: blood. These receptors originate from a man aged 18 to 30 with Graves' ophthalmopathy. CDR3s include the opening cysteine and the closing phenylalanine or tryptophan. The D gene is left open where the match is weak. Clone size is shown for a subset of rows, as once, few, many or a class of expanded clone.

abundance	d_gene	j_gene	v_gene	CDR3aa	CDR3nt
.	.	TRBJ1-5	TRBV6-1	CASSVQIQPQHF	TGTGCCAGCAGTGTACAAATTCAGCCCCAGCATTTT
many	TRBD1	TRBJ1-2	TRBV29-1	CSVGRQGSYGYTF	TGCAGCGTGGGACGACAGGGATCCTATGGCTACACCTTC
.	TRBD2	TRBJ2-3	TRBV5-1	CASSLVRGGTSTDTQYF	TGCGCCAGCAGCTTGGTACGGGGGGGAACTAGCACAGATACGCAGTATTTT
many	.	TRBJ2-1	TRBV11-2	CASSLVAQTVSYNEQFF	TGTGCCAGCAGCTTAGTCGCGCAGACGGTGAGCTACAATGAGCAGTTCTTC
few	.	TRBJ1-4	TRBV7-9	CASSLLLHSTTNEKLFF	TGTGCCAGCAGCTTGTTGCTGCACTCCACAACTAATGAAAAACTGTTTTTT
.	TRBD2	TRBJ2-7	TRBV10-3	CAIGTSGSHEQYF	TGTGCCATAGGGACTAGCGGGAGCCACGAGCAGTACTTC
.	.	TRBJ2-3	TRBV5-1	CASSVGTGGSTSTDTQYF	TGCGCCAGCAGTGTAGGGACTGGGGGGTCGACTAGCACAGATACGCAGTATTTT
.	.	TRBJ1-1	TRBV15	CATSRDGGRGVVTEAFF	TGTGCCACCAGCAGAGACGGGGGGCGCGGAGTGGTCACTGAAGCTTTCTTT
few	.	TRBJ1-2	TRBV19	CASSMARVQHYGYTF	TGTGCCAGTAGTATGGCGAGGGTACAGCACTATGGCTACACCTTC
.	.	TRBJ2-5	TRBV12-3/TRBV12-4	CASNLSGQETQYF	TGTGCCAGCAACTTGAGCGGCCAAGAGACCCAGTACTTC
many	TRBD1	TRBJ2-3	TRBV7-6	CASSLVPDRGRDTQYF	TGTGCCAGCAGCTTAGTCCCGGACAGGGGGCGGGATACGCAGTATTTT
many	TRBD1	TRBJ2-3	TRBV20-1	CSARDFRDRGRDTQYF	TGCAGTGCTAGAGATTTCCGGGACAGGGGGCGAGATACGCAGTATTTT
.	.	TRBJ1-2	TRBV25-1	CASSESFGGRGYTF	TGTGCCAGCAGTGAATCCTTCGGGGGCCGTGGCTACACCTTC
many	.	TRBJ1-5	TRBV18	CASSPQAAGGSNQPQHF	TGTGCCAGCTCACCCCAGGCCGCGGGGGGAAGCAATCAGCCCCAGCATTTT
.	.	TRBJ1-4	TRBV24-1	CATMQGPGEKLFF	TGTGCCACCATGCAGGGGCCAGGAGAAAAACTGTTTTTT
many	.	TRBJ2-6	TRBV30	CAWSVGDGANVLTF	TGTGCCTGGAGTGTGGGGGACGGGGCCAACGTCCTGACTTTC
many	TRBD2	TRBJ2-3	TRBV4-2	CASSQTSGGPDTQYF	TGTGCCAGCAGCCAAACTAGCGGGGGCCCAGATACGCAGTATTTT
many	.	TRBJ2-2	TRBV28	CASTPLPGGELFF	TGTGCCAGCACCCCCCTTCCCGGCGGGGAGCTGTTTTTT
many	.	TRBJ2-7	TRBV11-2	CASSFAGSYEQYF	TGTGCCAGCAGCTTTGCCGGATCCTACGAGCAGTACTTC
.	.	TRBJ1-1	TRBV20-1	CSARETTEAFF	TGCAGTGCTAGAGAGACGACAGAAGCTTTCTTT
many	TRBD1	TRBJ2-2	TRBV24-1	CATSDHDRVGTGELFF	TGTGCCACCAGTGACCACGACAGGGTGGGGACCGGGGAGCTGTTTTTT
many	.	TRBJ1-3	TRBV6-6	CASSYSSNKGNTIYF	TGTGCCAGCAGTTACTCGTCCAACAAAGGAAACACCATATATTTT
few	TRBD1	TRBJ1-1	TRBV29-1	CSGTGQGTEAFF	TGCAGCGGGACGGGACAGGGCACTGAAGCTTTCTTT
many	TRBD1	TRBJ1-1	TRBV6-5	CASSYSKMNRGFGAFF	TGTGCCAGCAGTTACTCGAAGATGAACAGGGGCTTTGGAGCTTTCTTT